The source of this T cell receptor (beta chain) is a study of blood T cell repertoires in COVID-19. Study summary: Acute and convalescent COVID-19 specimens originated in the United States, Italy and Spain.

Some clones are missing from TCRdb's copy, which holds only in-frame ones; the method was immunoSEQ multiplex PCR. The sample lists almost 45,000 clones, approximately 70% occurring once. Losses at the gene ends were 4 bases for V and 7 bases for J; bases not matched to a gene: 6. This CDR3 spans 14 amino acids. Germline values: CDR1 SGHDT, CDR2 YYEEEE. The TCR sequence derives from a man of 80 years or more with acute or convalescent COVID-19. The sample taken for sequencing was peripheral blood. The rearrangement links TRBV5-6 to TRBJ1-4; 8 nucleotides agree with TRBD1. The CDR3 DNA is TGTGCCAGCAGCCGACAGGGGACCCTTGAAAAACTGTTTTTT. As protein: CASSRQGTLEKLFF.